Below, 28 T cell receptor beta chains from the same sample are listed, as sequenced in a study of blood T cells in healthy people across ages. Next came a second PCR, run for roughly 7 to 12 cycles, which used a sample-barcoded 5' primer along with a J-beta primer mix. From the 5' RACE reads, TCRdb called clonotypes with MiXCR, one entry per CDR3 protein. The sample includes 1.5 million to 2 million distinct CDR3 sequences, 28% of them seen just once. Sequenced sample: blood. The receptors were gathered from a woman between 25 and 40 years old in good health.

This rearrangement joins TRBV9 to TRBJ1-5; TRBD1 might be the D (5 bases). Germline CDR1 SGDLS, CDR2 YYNGEE. Trimming pared 3 bases from V and 0 bases from J, leaving 13 bases between. The CDR3 spans 16 residues. The CDR3 DNA is TGTGCCAGCAGCGCCGATCCAGGGTATAGCAATCAGCCCCAGCATTTT. Amino acid sequence: CASSADPGYSNQPQHF.

This clonotype was seen a handful of times. The genes are TRBV11-2 and TRBJ2-1; D uncertain. The CDR3 covers 16 residues. The V end was cut by 7 bases, the J end by 0 bases, with 16 bases between. Germline assignment: CDR1 SGHAT and CDR2 FQNNGV. CDR3 region: CASTRRPTSSYNEQFF. The CDR3 DNA reads as TGTGCCAGCACGAGAAGACCTACCAGCTCCTACAATGAGCAGTTCTTC.

This clonotype occurred a few times. This chain joins TRBV7-2 and TRBJ2-1, with D tentatively TRBD1 (5 bases). The CDR3 length is 13 residues. Trimming pared 5 bases from V and 11 bases from J, leaving 16 bases between. Germline CDR1 and CDR2: SGHTA and FQGNSA. CDR3 DNA: TGTGCCAGCAGCCTCGCCTCGACAGACCAGCAGTTCTTC. It translates to CASSLASTDQQFF.

The chain combines TRBV5-1 with TRBJ2-1; 8 nucleotides agree with TRBD2. The CDR3 length is 16 residues. Trimming removed 4 bases from V and 0 bases from J; junction bases left unmatched: 6. In germline, CDR1 is SGHRS, CDR2 YFSETQ. CDR3 amino acids: CASSIIAGSSYNEQFF. For the CDR3, the DNA is TGCGCCAGCAGCATAATAGCGGGGTCCTCCTACAATGAGCAGTTCTTC.

This clonotype turned up a few times. This chain joins TRBV3-1 and TRBJ2-4; possible D gene TRBD2, 5 bases. Germline assignment: CDR1 LGHDT and CDR2 YNNKEL (reference sequence). Between the trimmed V and J ends, which lost 1 base and 13 bases, there was a span of 14 bases. This CDR3 has 13 residues. The CDR3 loop is CASSQGKGDTQYF. In DNA, the CDR3 is TGTGCCAGCAGCCAAGGGAAGGGAGATACGCAGTACTTC.

This clonotype turned up a few times. V usage is TRBV5-6 and J usage is TRBJ1-6; 10 bases are shared with TRBD1. Trimming cost V 5 bases and J 7 bases; bases outside gene matches: 3. The CDR3 spans 14 residues. Germline lookup yields CDR1 SGHDT and CDR2 YYEEEE. The CDR3 region is CASRRTGGNSPLHF. In nucleotides, the CDR3 is TGTGCCAGCAGACGGACAGGGGGGAATTCACCCCTCCACTTT.

The CDR3 loop reads CASSVRANYGYTF. The CDR3 nucleotides read TGTGCCAGCTCCGTGCGGGCTAACTATGGCTACACCTTC. The chain has TRBV18 and TRBJ1-2; no firm D call. The CDR3 spans 13 residues. The germline V gene encodes CDR1 KGHSH and CDR2 LQKENI. The V end was cut by 6 bases, the J end by 0 bases, with 8 bases between.

This clonotype was counted a few times. V gene TRBV5-1 combines with J gene TRBJ2-3; the match to TRBD2 covers 16 bases. The ends lost 4 bases at V and 4 bases at J; junction bases unmatched: 12. Germline values: CDR1 SGHRS, CDR2 YFSETQ. CDR3 length equals 19 residues. The CDR3 spells CASSPGTSGGAFSADTQYF. CDR3 in DNA: TGCGCCAGCAGCCCCGGGACTAGCGGGGGGGCCTTTAGTGCAGATACGCAGTATTTT.

The chain carries TRBV2 and TRBJ2-7, with D perhaps matching TRBD1 (5 bases). The CDR3 extends over 15 amino acids. Deletions cut 7 bases from V and 4 bases from J, with 20 bases between. The germline V gene has CDR1 SNHLY and CDR2 FYNNEI. The CDR3 coding sequence is TGTGCCAGCACCCCTGGGGCCAGGGAACGGTACGAGCAGTACTTC. This encodes CASTPGARERYEQYF. The whole variable domain, remainder taken from reference TRBV2 and TRBJ2-7, is EPEVTQTPSHQVTQMGQEVILRCVPISNHLYFYWYRQILGQKVEFLVSFYNNEISEKSEIFDDQFSVERPDGSNFTLKIRSTKLEDSAMYFCASTPGARERYEQYFGPGTRLTVT.

Many counts were recorded for this clonotype. The chain couples TRBV20-1 to TRBJ2-3; D is unresolved. CDR3 size: 12 residues. Per the germline V gene, CDR1 is DFQATT and CDR2 is SNEGSKA (reference sequence). With 5 bases removed from V and 3 bases from J, the gap between germline ends came to 9 bases. The CDR3 DNA is TGCAGTGCTCTAAGTGGGACAGATACGCAGTATTTT. This translates into CSALSGTDTQYF.

This clonotype was counted ten times or more. The V and J genes are TRBV7-2 and TRBJ2-7; 9 bases align to TRBD1. The V gene's germline CDR1 is SGHTA and CDR2 FQGNSA. There are 14 residues in the CDR3. Losses at the gene ends were 6 bases for V and 4 bases for J; bases not matched to a gene: 7. CDR3 amino acids: CASRTGTGMYEQYF. The CDR3 nucleotides are TGTGCCAGCAGAACCGGGACAGGGATGTACGAGCAGTACTTC.

The chain couples TRBV7-3 to TRBJ2-3, with 9 bases fitting TRBD2. This CDR3 is built from 16 residues. CDR1 SGHTA and CDR2 FQGTGA come from the germline V gene. V shed 1 base, J shed 6 bases, and the junction held 8 bases outside the gene matches. The CDR3 nucleotides read TGTGCCAGCAGCTTAAGGGGCGGGGGGGCCGGTGATACGCAGTATTTT. This encodes CASSLRGGGAGDTQYF. Drawing the rest from reference TRBV7-3 and TRBJ2-3, the complete variable domain is GAGVSQTPSNKVTEKGKYVELRCDPISGHTALYWYRQSLGQGPEFLIYFQGTGAADDSGLPNDRFFAVRPEGSVSTLKIQRTERGDSAVYLCASSLRGGGAGDTQYFGPGTRLTVL.

The CDR3 sequence is CASSEALSSPIAMVQFF. The CDR3 bases are TGTGCCAGCAGTGAAGCGCTTTCCTCCCCCATCGCAATGGTCCAGTTCTTC. This chain uses TRBV2 with TRBJ2-1; D not certain. Germline V CDR1 and CDR2: SNHLY, FYNNEI. CDR3 length equals 17 residues. The germline V and J ends were trimmed by 0 bases and 13 bases, with 25 bases remaining between them.

This clonotype was seen only a few times. V is TRBV29-1 and J is TRBJ1-1; D ambiguous. Germline V gene sequence: CDR1 SQVTM, CDR2 ANQGSEA. V lost 4 bases to trimming and J lost 0 bases, with 12 bases between them. This CDR3 spans 14 amino acids. CDR3 loop: CSVGNGVMNTEAFF. The CDR3 DNA is TGCAGCGTTGGGAACGGGGTGATGAACACTGAAGCTTTCTTT.

This sequence joins TRBV3-1 and TRBJ1-5; D remains ambiguous. V was trimmed by 3 bases and J by 7 bases, leaving 10 bases between them. The germline gives CDR1 LGHDT, CDR2 YNNKEL (reference sequence). The CDR3 is 13 residues long. The CDR3 nucleotides are TGTGCCAGCAGCCAGACCCGGAGCCAGCCCCAGCATTTT. It translates to CASSQTRSQPQHF. The full variable domain, its missing parts supplied by reference TRBV3-1 and TRBJ1-5, is DTAVSQTPKYLVTQMGNDKSIKCEQNLGHDTMYWYKQDSKKFLKIMFSYNNKELIINETVPNRFSPKSPDKAHLNLHINSLELGDSAVYFCASSQTRSQPQHFGDGTRLSIL.

The gene calls are TRBV6-5 and TRBJ2-3, with 10 bases aligning to TRBD2. Germline assignment: CDR1 MNHEY and CDR2 SVGAGI. The CDR3 is made up of 16 amino acids. After removal of 6 bases from V and 4 bases from J, the junction contained 10 bases not matched to a gene. CDR3 in amino acids: CASSQEREGQPDTQYF. The CDR3 coding sequence is TGTGCCAGCAGCCAGGAGCGGGAGGGCCAGCCAGATACGCAGTATTTT.

The rearrangement joins TRBV3-1 to TRBJ2-7; D call uncertain. The V gene lost 8 bases and the J gene lost 4 bases, with 15 bases spanning the gap. The germline gives CDR1 LGHDT, CDR2 YNNKEL (reference sequence). This CDR3 comprises 13 residues. The CDR3 reads CASQPRSTYEQYF. The CDR3 coding sequence is TGTGCCAGCCAGCCAAGGTCGACTTACGAGCAGTACTTC.

The chain joins TRBV20-1 to TRBJ2-7; D is perhaps TRBD1 (5 bases). The CDR3 covers 12 residues. Trimming cost V 4 bases and J 6 bases, with 13 bases left between them. Germline CDR1 and CDR2: DFQATT and SNEGSKA (reference sequence). The CDR3 protein is CSAMGNRLEQYF. As DNA, the CDR3 is TGCAGTGCTATGGGGAACAGGCTCGAGCAGTACTTC.

This chain's CDR3 is CASSPLAGDHGELFF. The DNA for the CDR3 is TGTGCCAGCAGCCCCCTAGCGGGGGATCACGGGGAGCTGTTTTTT. The chain recombines TRBV11-2 with TRBJ2-2; TRBD2 matches 10 bases. Trimming took 5 bases from V and 7 from J; bases not matched to a gene: 7. Germline V lookup: CDR1 SGHAT, CDR2 FQNNGV. This CDR3 has 15 amino acids. The whole variable domain, filled in from reference TRBV11-2 and TRBJ2-2, reads EAGVAQSPRYKIIEKRQSVAFWCNPISGHATLYWYQQILGQGPKLLIQFQNNGVVDDSQLPKDRFSAERLKGVDSTLKIQPAKLEDSAVYLCASSPLAGDHGELFFGEGSRLTVL.

This rearrangement joins TRBV29-1 to TRBJ1-1, with D hard to call. This CDR3 comprises 13 residues. The V gene lost 0 bases and the J gene lost 5 bases, with 10 bases spanning the gap. Germline V gene lookup returns CDR1 SQVTM and CDR2 ANQGSEA. The CDR3 DNA follows: TGCAGCGTTGAAGATCAGAGCGGGACTGAAGCTTTCTTT. Protein sequence: CSVEDQSGTEAFF.

Remarks on this clonotype: Relative to the germline gene, one junction end is altered; a read error may explain this. The chain employs TRBV2 and TRBJ2-1; 8 nucleotides match TRBD2. The CDR3 extends over 14 amino acids. The germline V gene encodes CDR1 SNHLY and CDR2 FYNNEI. The CDR3 nucleotides read TGTACCAGCACCCAGGGACTAGACCGGGGTGAGCAGTTCTTC. Translated: CTSTQGLDRGEQFF.

This clonotype was detected only a few times. The V gene is TRBV7-9, the J gene TRBJ2-4, with a tentative D call TRBD2 (5 bases). V was trimmed by 1 base and J by 7 bases, leaving 11 bases between them. The CDR3 is 14 amino acids. Germline-derived CDR1 and CDR2 are SEHNR and FQNEAQ (reference sequence). CDR3 residues: CASSLERVGNIQYF. The DNA for the CDR3 is TGTGCCAGCAGCTTAGAGAGGGTTGGGAACATTCAGTACTTC. The whole variable domain, remainder taken from reference TRBV7-9 and TRBJ2-4, is DTGVSQNPRHKITKRGQNVTFRCDPISEHNRLYWYRQTLGQGPEFLTYFQNEAQLEKSRLLSDRFSAERPKGSFSTLEIQRTEQGDSAMYLCASSLERVGNIQYFGAGTRLSVL.

This clonotype has more than one count but fewer than ten. The chain joins TRBV12-3 or TRBV12-4 to TRBJ2-7, with 10 bases fitting TRBD1. There are 14 residues in the CDR3. Germline trimming cut 10 bases from V and 1 base from J; bases unmatched to any gene: 7. The CDR3 sequence is CATSTGGASYEQYF. CDR3 nucleotides: TGTGCCACCTCGACAGGGGGCGCTTCCTACGAGCAGTACTTC.

This clonotype has ten or more counts. The CDR3, as DNA: TGCGCCAGCAGTGGTTGGGAAAACTATGGCTACACCTTC. Translation: CASSGWENYGYTF. This sequence joins TRBV10-2 and TRBJ1-2; D remains ambiguous. Trimming took 4 bases from V and 2 from J, leaving 8 bases between them. Per germline, CDR1 WSHSY and CDR2 SAAADI. The CDR3 sequence is 13 residues long.

This clonotype has a handful of counts. The genes are TRBV7-9 and TRBJ1-6; D gene ambiguous. CDR1 SEHNR and CDR2 FQNEAQ come from the germline V gene (reference sequence). The CDR3 length is 15 residues. The ends were cut back, 1 base at V and 6 bases at J, with 10 bases in the middle. CDR3 DNA: TGTGCCAGCAGCTTAGGCGGACGGACTAATTCACCCCTCCACTTT. Amino acids: CASSLGGRTNSPLHF.

As to this clonotype: This may come from a read error, since a much larger clone is one base off. The chain combines TRBV2 with TRBJ2-5; D uncertain. The CDR3 runs 14 residues. Germline V CDR1 and CDR2: SNHLY, FYNNEI. DNA of the CDR3: TGTGCCAGCAGTGTACCGGGCCGTCAAGGGACCCAGTACTTC. It specifies CASSVPGRQGTQYF. The complete variable domain, with remaining parts taken from reference TRBV2 and TRBJ2-5, reads EPEVTQTPSHQVTQMGQEVILRCVPISNHLYFYWYRQILGQKVEFLVSFYNNEISEKSEIFDDQFSVERPDGSNFTLKIRSTKLEDSAMYFCASSVPGRQGTQYFGPGTRLLVL.

V gene TRBV27 combines with J gene TRBJ1-5; possible D gene TRBD1, 5 bases. Germline V CDR1 and CDR2: MNHEY, SMNVEV (reference sequence). The CDR3 length is 12 residues. The V end lost 9 bases, the J end lost 5 bases, and 11 bases lay between the germline ends. CDR3 loop: CASQPGDQPQHF. The CDR3 region has the DNA TGTGCCAGTCAACCGGGGGATCAGCCCCAGCATTTT.

Details on this clonotype: Mismatch with germline at one junction end may stem from a read error. The chain links TRBV12-3 or TRBV12-4 to TRBJ1-1; tentative D call: TRBD1 (5 bases). CDR3 size: 14 residues. As DNA, the CDR3 is TGCGCCAGCAGTCCGAGACAGTTAGGCACTGAAGCTTTCTTT. Encoded protein: CASSPRQLGTEAFF.